This record looks at one T cell receptor (beta chain) sequence and its context. The data derive from a study of T cell changes during pregnancy in multiple sclerosis. TCRdb keeps only in-frame clones here, not all; method: immunoSEQ multiplex PCR. This table holds about 35,000 clones, more than 90% found once. The sequences come from CD4+ T cells from peripheral blood mononuclear cells, collected in the second trimester of pregnancy. This TCR was recovered from a female donor with multiple sclerosis, enrolled in a pregnancy study.

The chain's CDR3 is CASSLAQGMNTEAFF. As DNA, the CDR3 is TGTGCCAGCAGCTTAGCTCAGGGCATGAACACTGAAGCTTTCTTT. V and J are TRBV7-2 and TRBJ1-1; perhaps TRBD1 as D (5 bases). CDR1 is SGHTA, CDR2 FQGNSA, per germline. The CDR3 sequence is 15 residues long. V was cut by 0 bases and J by 0 bases, with 8 bases left in between.